This TCR beta chain was sequenced for a study of immune heterogeneity within non-small cell lung tumors. TCR beta CDR3 regions came from multiplex PCR with 32 forward V and 13 reverse J primers. TCRdb redid the calling of the multiplex PCR reads with MiXCR, one entry per CDR3 protein. The repertoire includes about 5,600 distinct CDR3 sequences, around 19% of them detected once, and approximately 4% sits in the top ten. In regard to this clonotype: The antigen is not known.

Regarding the study as a whole: The repertoire of each individual patient held high-frequency T-cell receptor beta clonotypes that were largely distinct from those of other patients.

Germline lookup yields CDR1 SGHRS and CDR2 YFSETQ. The CDR3 extends over 17 amino acids. V lost 2 bases to trimming and J lost 0 bases; unmatched junction nucleotides: 8. Template input, which was bulk tumor genomic DNA, totaled approximately 630 ng per sample. Multiple widely separated biopsies were taken from each primary tumor at surgery. The study cohort was described as untreated, and its members had newly diagnosed non-small cell lung cancer. They went on to have curative surgery. Every donor was a newly diagnosed non-small cell lung cancer patient having surgery with curative intent. V usage is TRBV5-1 and J usage is TRBJ2-3, with 8 positions matching TRBD2. Sequencing input: lung tumor tissue. This TCR came from a man in his forties or fifties with non-small cell lung cancer. The chain's CDR3 is CASSFNVAGWSTDTQYF. Here the CDR3 DNA reads TGCGCCAGCAGCTTTAACGTAGCGGGGTGGAGCACAGATACGCAGTATTTT. The full variable domain, completed using reference TRBV5-1 and TRBJ2-3, is KAGVTQTPRYLIKTRGQQVTLSCSPISGHRSVSWYQQTPGQGLQFLFEYFSETQRNKGNFPGRFSGRQFSNSRSEMNVSTLELGDSALYLCASSFNVAGWSTDTQYFGPGTRLTVL.